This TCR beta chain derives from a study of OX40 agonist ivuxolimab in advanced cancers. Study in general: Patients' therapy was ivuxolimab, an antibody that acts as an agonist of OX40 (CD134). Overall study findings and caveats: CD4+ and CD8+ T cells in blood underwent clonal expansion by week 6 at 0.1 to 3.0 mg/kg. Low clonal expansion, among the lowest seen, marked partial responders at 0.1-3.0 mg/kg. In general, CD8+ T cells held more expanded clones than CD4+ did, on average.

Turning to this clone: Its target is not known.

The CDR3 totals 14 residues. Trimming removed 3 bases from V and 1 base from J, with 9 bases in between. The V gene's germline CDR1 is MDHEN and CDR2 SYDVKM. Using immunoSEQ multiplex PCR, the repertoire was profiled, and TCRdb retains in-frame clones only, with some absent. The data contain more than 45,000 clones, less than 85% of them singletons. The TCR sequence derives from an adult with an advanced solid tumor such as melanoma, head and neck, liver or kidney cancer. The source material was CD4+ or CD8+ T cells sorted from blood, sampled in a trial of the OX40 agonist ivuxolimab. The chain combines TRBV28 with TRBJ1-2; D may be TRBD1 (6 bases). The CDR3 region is CASSLVRGNYGYTF. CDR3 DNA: TGTGCCAGCAGTTTGGTCAGGGGTAACTATGGCTACACCTTC.